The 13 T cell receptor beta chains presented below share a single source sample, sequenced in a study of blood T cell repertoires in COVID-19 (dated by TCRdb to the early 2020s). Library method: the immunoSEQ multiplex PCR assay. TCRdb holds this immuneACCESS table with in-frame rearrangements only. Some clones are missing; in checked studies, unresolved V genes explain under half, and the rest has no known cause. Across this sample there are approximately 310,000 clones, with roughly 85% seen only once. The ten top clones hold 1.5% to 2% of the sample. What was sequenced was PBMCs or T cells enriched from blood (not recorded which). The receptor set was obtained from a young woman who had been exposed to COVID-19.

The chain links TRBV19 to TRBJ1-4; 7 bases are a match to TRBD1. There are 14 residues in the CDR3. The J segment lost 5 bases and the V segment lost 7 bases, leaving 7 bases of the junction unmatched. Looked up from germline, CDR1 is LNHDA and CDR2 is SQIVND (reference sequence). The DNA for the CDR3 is TGTGCCAGTACTCCGACAGGGACAAATGAAAAACTGTTTTTT. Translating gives CASTPTGTNEKLFF.

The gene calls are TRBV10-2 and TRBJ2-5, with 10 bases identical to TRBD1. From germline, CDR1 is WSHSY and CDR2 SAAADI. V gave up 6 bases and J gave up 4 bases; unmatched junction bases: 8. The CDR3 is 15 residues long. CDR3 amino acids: CASRDRDRGGETQYF. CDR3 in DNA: TGCGCCAGCAGGGATAGGGACAGGGGTGGAGAGACCCAGTACTTC.

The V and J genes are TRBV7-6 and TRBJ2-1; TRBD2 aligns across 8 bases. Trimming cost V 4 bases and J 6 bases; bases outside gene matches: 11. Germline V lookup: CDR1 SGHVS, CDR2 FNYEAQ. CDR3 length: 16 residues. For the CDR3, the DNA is TGTGCCAGCAGCTCCACACCGGGACTAGGCGTCAATGAGCAGTTCTTC. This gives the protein CASSSTPGLGVNEQFF.

The CDR3 loop reads CAWSIKEITGTGFDQPQHF. In nucleotides, the CDR3 is TGTGCCTGGAGTATAAAGGAGATCACCGGGACAGGTTTTGACCAGCCCCAGCATTTT. The V and J genes are TRBV30 and TRBJ1-5; 8 nucleotides match TRBD1. The CDR3 runs 19 residues. From germline, CDR1 is GTSNPN and CDR2 SVGIG (reference sequence). The V and J ends lost 2 bases and 7 bases, in that order; junction bases with no gene match: 22.

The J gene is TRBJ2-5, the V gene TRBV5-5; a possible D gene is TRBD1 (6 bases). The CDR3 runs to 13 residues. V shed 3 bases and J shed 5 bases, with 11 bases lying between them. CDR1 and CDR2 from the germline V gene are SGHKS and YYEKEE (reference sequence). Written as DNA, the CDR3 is TGTGCCAGCAGCTCCGGACAGCGGGAGACCCAGTACTTC. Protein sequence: CASSSGQRETQYF.

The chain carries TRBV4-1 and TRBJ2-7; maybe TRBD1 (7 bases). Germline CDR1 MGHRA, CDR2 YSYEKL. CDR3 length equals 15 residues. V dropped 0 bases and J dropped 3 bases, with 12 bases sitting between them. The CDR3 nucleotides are TGCGCCAGCAGCCAAGATAGACAGGGAGGCTACGAGCAGTACTTC. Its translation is CASSQDRQGGYEQYF.

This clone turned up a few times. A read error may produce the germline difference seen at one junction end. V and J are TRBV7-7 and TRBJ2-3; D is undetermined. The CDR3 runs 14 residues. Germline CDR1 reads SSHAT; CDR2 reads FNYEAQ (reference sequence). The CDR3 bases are TGTGCTAGCAGCGCCGTCGGTAGCACAGATACGCAGTATTTT. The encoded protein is CASSAVGSTDTQYF. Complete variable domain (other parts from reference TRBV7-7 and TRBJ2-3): GAGVSQSPRYKVTKRGQDVTLRCDPISSHATLYWYQQALGQGPEFLTYFNYEAQPDKSGLPSDRFSAERPEGSISTLTIQRTEQRDSAMYRCASSAVGSTDTQYFGPGTRLTVL.

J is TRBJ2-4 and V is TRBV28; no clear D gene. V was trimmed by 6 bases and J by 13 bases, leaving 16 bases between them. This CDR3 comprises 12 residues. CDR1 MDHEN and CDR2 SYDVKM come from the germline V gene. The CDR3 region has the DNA TGTGCCAGCAGCCCCGCCAGGCTACCCCAGTACTTC. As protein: CASSPARLPQYF. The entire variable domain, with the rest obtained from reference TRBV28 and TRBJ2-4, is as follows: DVKVTQSSRYLVKRTGEKVFLECVQDMDHENMFWYRQDPGLGLRLIYFSYDVKMKEKGDIPEGYSVSREKKERFSLILESASTNQTSMYLCASSPARLPQYFGAGTRLSVL.

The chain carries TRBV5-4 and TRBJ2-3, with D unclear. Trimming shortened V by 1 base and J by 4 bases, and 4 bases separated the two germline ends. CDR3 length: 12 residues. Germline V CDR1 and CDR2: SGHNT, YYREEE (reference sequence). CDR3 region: CASSLYSDTQYF. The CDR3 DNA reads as TGTGCCAGCAGCTTGTACTCAGATACGCAGTATTTT.

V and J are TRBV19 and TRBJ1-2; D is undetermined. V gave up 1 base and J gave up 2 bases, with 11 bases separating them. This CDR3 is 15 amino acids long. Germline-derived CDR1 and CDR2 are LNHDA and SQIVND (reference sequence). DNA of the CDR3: TGTGCCAGTAGTATAGGAGTATCGGGGAACTATGGCTACACCTTC. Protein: CASSIGVSGNYGYTF.

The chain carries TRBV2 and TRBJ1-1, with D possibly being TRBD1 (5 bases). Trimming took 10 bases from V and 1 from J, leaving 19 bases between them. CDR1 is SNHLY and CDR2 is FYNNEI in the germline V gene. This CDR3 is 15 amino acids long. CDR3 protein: CATHFQQETNTEAFF. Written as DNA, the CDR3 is TGTGCCACCCATTTCCAACAGGAGACGAACACTGAAGCTTTCTTT. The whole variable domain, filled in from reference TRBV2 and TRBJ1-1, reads EPEVTQTPSHQVTQMGQEVILRCVPISNHLYFYWYRQILGQKVEFLVSFYNNEISEKSEIFDDQFSVERPDGSNFTLKIRSTKLEDSAMYFCATHFQQETNTEAFFGQGTRLTVV.

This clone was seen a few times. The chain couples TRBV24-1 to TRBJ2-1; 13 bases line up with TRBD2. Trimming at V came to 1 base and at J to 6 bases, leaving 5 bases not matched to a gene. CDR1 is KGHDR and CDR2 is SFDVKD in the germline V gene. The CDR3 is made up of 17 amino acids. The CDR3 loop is CATSDFGGLAGTNEQFF. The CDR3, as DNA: TGTGCCACCAGTGATTTTGGGGGACTAGCGGGAACCAATGAGCAGTTCTTC.

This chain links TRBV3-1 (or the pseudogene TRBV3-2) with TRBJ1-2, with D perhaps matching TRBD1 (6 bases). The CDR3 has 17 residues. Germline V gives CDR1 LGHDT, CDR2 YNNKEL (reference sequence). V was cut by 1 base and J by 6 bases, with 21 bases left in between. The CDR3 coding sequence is TGTGCCAGCAGCCAAGGAAAGTTAGTCAGGGGTTCCGATGGCTACACCTTC. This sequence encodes CASSQGKLVRGSDGYTF.